The clone carrying this T cell receptor beta chain occurred once. This entry comes from a study of CD8 T cells in Susac syndrome. Sequencing of TCR beta covered CD8+ and CD4+ T cells obtained from blood. Negative isolation yielded the CD8+ and CD4+ T cells, while FACS enriched the TEMRA cells. cDNA came from roughly 0.47 to 1 ug RNA primed by random hexamers. TCRdb ran MiXCR on the immunoSEQ multiplex PCR reads and lists one entry per CDR3 protein. Of 180,000 or so distinct CDR3 sequences listed, more than 90% were seen once; the top ten hold around 0.15%. This CDR3 is built from 11 residues. Germline-derived CDR1 and CDR2 are SGHRS and YFSETQ. V shed 6 bases and J shed 3 bases, with 5 bases lying between them.

The clonotype was recovered from a human donor in good health. Sequencing used CD4+ T cells from PBMCs. The chain carries TRBV5-1 and TRBJ2-3; D remains unclear. The CDR3 loop reads CASMTTDTQYF. In nucleotides, the CDR3 is TGCGCCAGCATGACGACAGATACGCAGTATTTT.